The 12 T cell receptor beta chains below come from one sample, sequenced in a study of CXCR3-negative and CXCR3-positive naive CD8 T cells. Via 5' RACE with UMI labels, TRB cDNA libraries were prepared. TCRdb processed the 5' RACE reads again and assigns one entry to each CDR3 protein, with no DNA. Here the sample table reports fewer than 55,000 distinct CDR3 sequences. Sequenced: naive CXCR3- CD8+ T cells from blood. Subset here: CD45RO-CCR7+CD27+CD95- naive CD8+ T cells lacking CXCR3 (TNR3-). The receptor source for this set is a human donor in good health. Some clones in this sample may be carry-over from other donors' samples.

The rearrangement uses TRBV27 and TRBJ1-1; TCRdb's D call, TRBD1, is unchecked because there is no DNA. The CDR3 has 15 amino acids. The germline gives CDR1 MNHEY, CDR2 SMNVEV (reference sequence). The chain's CDR3 is CTSSLSTAKRERAFF.

This clonotype registers medium-sized by frequency. The V and J genes are TRBV6-5 and TRBJ1-1. Germline CDR1 reads MNHEY; CDR2 reads SVGAGI. The CDR3 spans 12 residues. The CDR3 loop reads CASKSGNTEAFF.

The V call is TRBV28, the J call TRBJ2-7; without DNA, the TCRdb call of TRBD1 cannot be checked. Germline V gene lookup returns CDR1 MDHEN and CDR2 SYDVKM. The CDR3 is 11 amino acids. The CDR3 sequence: CASGQGYEQYF.

This chain joins TRBV28 and TRBJ1-3; without DNA, the TCRdb call of TRBD1 cannot be checked. The CDR3 length is 16 residues. Germline CDR1 reads MDHEN; CDR2 reads SYDVKM. CDR3 loop: CASRIRTGNSGNTIYF.

The rearrangement uses TRBV14 and TRBJ2-7; the TCRdb D gene call, TRBD1, has no DNA to confirm it. The CDR3 covers 16 residues. CDR1 and CDR2 from the germline V gene are SGHDN and FVKESK. The CDR3 protein is CASSQVGSSPSFEQYF. The complete variable domain, with remaining parts taken from reference TRBV14 and TRBJ2-7, reads EAGVTQFPSHSVIEKGQTVTLRCDPISGHDNLYWYRRVMGKEIKFLLHFVKESKQDESGMPNNRFLAERTGGTYSTLKVQPAELEDSGVYFCASSQVGSSPSFEQYFGPGTRLTVT.

The chain is built from TRBV12-3 or TRBV12-4 and TRBJ1-2. The CDR3 totals 12 residues. This CDR3 is CASSWQTYGYTF.

The gene calls are TRBV7-8 and TRBJ1-2; TCRdb's assignment of TRBD1 cannot be checked, as there is no DNA. Per germline, CDR1 SGHVS and CDR2 FQNEAQ. The CDR3 is 15 amino acids. Here the CDR3 reads CASSRDGSGYYGYTF.

V is TRBV2 and J is TRBJ2-7; with no DNA, the TCRdb D assignment of TRBD2 cannot be verified. The CDR3 length is 14 residues. Germline V gene lookup returns CDR1 SNHLY and CDR2 FYNNEI. The CDR3 protein is CASSPRLASYEQYF.

The chain uses TRBV2 and TRBJ2-7; TCRdb indicates TRBD2, and absent DNA this call remains unverified. The CDR3 loop spans 14 amino acids. Germline CDR1 and CDR2: SNHLY and FYNNEI. CDR3 region: CASSVGALAYEQYF.

The chain links TRBV12-3 or TRBV12-4 to TRBJ1-2; the TCRdb D gene call, TRBD1, has no DNA to confirm it. This CDR3 contains 13 residues. The CDR3 loop is CASSSTGMDGYTF.

This sequence joins TRBV6-6 and TRBJ2-7. Germline CDR1 reads MNHNY; CDR2 reads SVGAGI (reference sequence). This CDR3 has 11 amino acids. The CDR3 here is CASSETYEQYF.

The rearrangement joins TRBV7-9 to TRBJ2-3; checking the TCRdb D call of TRBD2 is not possible without DNA. This CDR3 is built from 13 residues. Germline CDR1 reads SEHNR; CDR2 reads FQNEAQ (reference sequence). CDR3 loop: CASSVRGTDTQYF.